This TCR beta chain derives from a study of identical twins. There are many counts of this clonotype. The CDR3 consists of 12 residues. CDR1 is SGHVS and CDR2 is FQNEAQ in the germline V gene. Trimming took off 5 bases at V and 8 bases at J, with 10 bases between the two ends. TCRdb used MiXCR to reprocess the 5' RACE reads, holding one entry per CDR3 protein. The sample includes around 530,000 distinct CDR3 sequences, roughly 15% of them seen just once. The sample also formed part of further work on yellow fever vaccine responses in identical twins.

Sequenced sample: CD4+ T cells sorted from blood. This chain links TRBV7-8 with TRBJ2-4; D call uncertain. The source is a woman in her late teens or twenties in good health. In DNA, the CDR3 is TGTGCCAGCAGCCCCCCTGCGGACATTCAGTACTTC. Its protein product is CASSPPADIQYF.